This TCR beta chain comes out of a study of blood T cells in healthy people across ages. Study-wide results and limits: TCR beta diversity, measured per million T cells, fell in a roughly linear way with age. Greater diversity and more naive CD4+ cells were seen in long-lived donors than in aged donors.

This clonotype was found a few times. What it recognizes is unknown. Using a J-beta primer mix together with a sample-barcoded 5' primer, a second PCR was run for about 6 to 12 cycles. One entry per CDR3 protein, called by TCRdb with MiXCR from the 5' RACE reads. The data contain about 830,000 distinct CDR3 sequences, around 62% of them seen just once; the ten biggest clones take up 28%. The sample taken for sequencing was blood. This sequence originates from a man aged 25-45 years in good health.

CDR3 region: CASSLGTGIQPQHF. The CDR3 bases are TGTGCCAGCAGCTTAGGGACAGGGATCCAGCCCCAGCATTTT. The chain recombines TRBV7-2 with TRBJ1-5; 8 nucleotides line up with TRBD1. CDR3 size: 14 residues. Per the germline V gene, CDR1 is SGHTA and CDR2 is FQGNSA. With 1 base clipped from V and 7 bases from J, the junction kept 3 bases outside the gene matches. The complete variable domain, with remaining parts taken from reference TRBV7-2 and TRBJ1-5, reads GAGVSQSPSNKVTEKGKDVELRCDPISGHTALYWYRQSLGQGLEFLIYFQGNSAPDKSGLPSDRFSAERTGGSVSTLTIQRTQQEDSAVYLCASSLGTGIQPQHFGDGTRLSIL.